This T cell receptor beta chain was retrieved from a study of T cells in localized non-small cell lung cancer. CDR1 and CDR2 from the germline V gene are MNHEY and SVGAGI. This CDR3 contains 14 residues. Trimming at V came to 4 bases and at J to 5 bases, leaving 5 bases not matched to a gene. Points from the study as a whole: Among the tissues sampled, uninvolved adjacent lung had the highest T cell clonality, above tumor. Longer overall survival accompanied higher blood T cell density.

Measured with immunoSEQ multiplex PCR; TCRdb has only the in-frame clones, and not every one. Of fewer than 35,000 clones in the sample, around nine tenths are singletons; the top ten hold roughly 2.9%. As to this clone: Its target is unknown.

Material: peripheral blood, obtained before any cancer treatment. This chain uses TRBV6-5 with TRBJ1-5, with TRBD1 matching over 7 bases. This sequence originates from a female donor of 60 years or more with stage I lung adenocarcinoma. CDR3 protein: CASSSRDSHQPQHF. Here the CDR3 DNA reads TGTGCCAGCAGTTCCCGGGACAGCCATCAGCCCCAGCATTTT.